One sample yielded the 9 T cell receptor beta chains listed below, sequenced in a study of CD4+ T cells in melanoma. Libraries were prepared by immunoSEQ multiplex PCR; TCRdb keeps only in-frame clonotypes and omits some of them. Of some 150,000 clones in the sample, about nine tenths were seen once. These receptors were collected from a human donor with melanoma.

The chain recombines TRBV7-2 with TRBJ2-5, with D possibly being TRBD1 (5 bases). V gave up 5 bases and J gave up 4 bases, with 14 bases separating them. This CDR3 comprises 14 residues. The germline CDR1 and CDR2 sequences are SGHTA and FQGNSA. DNA of the CDR3: TGTGCCAGCAGCGCTAGGGGAAGGACAGAGACCCAGTACTTC. Translating it yields CASSARGRTETQYF.

This chain joins TRBV10-2 and TRBJ1-1, with 8 bases fitting TRBD1. Germline V lookup: CDR1 WSHSY, CDR2 SAAADI. There are 14 residues in the CDR3. The V gene end was trimmed by 6 bases and the J gene end by 6 bases; junction bases not matched to a gene: 9. The CDR3 loop is CASRGTGGLAEAFF. The CDR3 nucleotides read TGCGCCAGCAGAGGGACAGGTGGTTTAGCTGAAGCTTTCTTT.

J is TRBJ1-1 and V is TRBV29-1, with D perhaps matching TRBD1 (6 bases). The CDR3 loop spans 12 amino acids. The V gene's germline CDR1 is SQVTM and CDR2 ANQGSEA. V was shortened by 5 bases and J by 2 bases, with 9 bases between the two germline ends. The CDR3 DNA follows: TGCAGCGTTTCACAGGGTAACACTGAAGCTTTCTTT. It encodes CSVSQGNTEAFF.

The chain carries TRBV7-6 and TRBJ1-1; D might be TRBD1 (6 bases). The length of the CDR3 is 13 residues. Germline CDR1 is SGHVS and CDR2 is FNYEAQ. Trimming removed 4 bases at V and 3 bases at J, with 9 bases between. The CDR3 DNA is TGTGCCAGCAGCTCACAGGGCTACACTGAAGCTTTCTTT. Its protein is CASSSQGYTEAFF.

The count of this clone is one. The chain is built from TRBV6-1 and TRBJ1-3; D remains ambiguous. The V end lost 5 bases, the J end lost 0 bases, and 8 bases lay between the germline ends. The germline CDR1 and CDR2 sequences are MNHNS and SASEGT. This CDR3 contains 14 residues. The CDR3 DNA is TGTGCCAGCAGTCCACAGTACTCTGGAAACACCATATATTTT. It yields the protein CASSPQYSGNTIYF.

This chain joins TRBV4-1 and TRBJ2-7, with a possible D match to TRBD2 (5 bases). Germline V gene lookup returns CDR1 MGHRA and CDR2 YSYEKL. This CDR3 comprises 17 residues. Trimming left V 6 bases short and J 3 bases short, with 24 bases between. Here the CDR3 DNA reads TGCGCCAGCAGTTCTCGCCCCCCGTTGGGAGAGCTCTACGAGCAGTACTTC. It is translated as CASSSRPPLGELYEQYF.

The chain couples TRBV6-5 to TRBJ2-7, with 10 bases fitting TRBD1. Trimming removed 6 bases from V and 1 base from J; junction bases left unmatched: 6. Germline CDR1 MNHEY, CDR2 SVGAGI. The CDR3 has 15 residues. CDR3: CASRGQGMRSYEQYF. In DNA, the CDR3 is TGTGCCAGCAGGGGACAGGGGATGAGGTCCTACGAGCAGTACTTC.

The chain combines TRBV11-3 with TRBJ2-5; 9 nucleotides agree with TRBD1. The CDR3 length is 15 residues. Germline V gives CDR1 SGHNT, CDR2 YENEEA. V shed 5 bases, J shed 3 bases, and the junction held 7 bases outside the gene matches. For the CDR3, the DNA is TGTGCCAGCAGCCCGGGACAGGGAAAGGAAGAGACCCAGTACTTC. It encodes CASSPGQGKEETQYF.

The chain has TRBV7-3 and TRBJ2-1; 9 nucleotides align to TRBD2. The J segment lost 3 bases and the V segment lost 4 bases, leaving 7 bases of the junction unmatched. This CDR3 has 16 residues. CDR1 and CDR2 from the germline V gene are SGHTA and FQGTGA. In DNA, the CDR3 is TGTGCCAGCAGCTCTACGGCGGGGGGGAGCTACAATGAGCAGTTCTTC. Translated: CASSSTAGGSYNEQFF. Together with reference TRBV7-3 and TRBJ2-1, the CDR3 gives the full variable domain: GAGVSQTPSNKVTEKGKYVELRCDPISGHTALYWYRQSLGQGPEFLIYFQGTGAADDSGLPNDRFFAVRPEGSVSTLKIQRTERGDSAVYLCASSSTAGGSYNEQFFGPGTRLTVL.